This TCR beta chain came from a study of persistence of HIV-infected CD4 T cells. Overall study results and limits: TCR analyses could not target the rare provirus-carrying CMV-responding cells.

Concerning this clone itself: The antigen remains unidentified.

Sequencing used immunoSEQ version 4 in survey mode. Profiling relied on immunoSEQ multiplex PCR, and the TCRdb table lists in-frame clones only, not all of them. The repertoire holds 37,000 or so clones, with less than 90% as singletons. Lysates of CMV-infected fibroblasts at around 9.9 ug/mL stimulated these cells. Sorted nonresponding memory CD4+ T cells were CD40L-negative, CD69-negative, CD45RO-high. Adults with HIV-1 started suppressive ART while chronically infected. CD8+ T cells were removed from PBMCs prior to stimulation. The V end lost 6 bases, the J end lost 3 bases, and 11 bases lay between the germline ends. The CDR3 extends over 13 amino acids. Germline V gene lookup returns CDR1 MNHEY and CDR2 SMNVEV (reference sequence).

The V and J genes are TRBV27 and TRBJ1-2; the D is unclear. Sequenced here: CD4+ T cells sorted from PBMCs after roughly 18-hour stimulation, sampled from a patient who received antiretroviral therapy. This clonotype was sampled from an adult man with HIV who was CMV-seropositive. The CDR3 sequence is CASSSVRDYGYTF. The CDR3 bases are TGTGCCAGCAGCTCAGTAAGGGACTATGGCTACACCTTC.